What follows are 10 T cell receptor beta chains derived from one specimen sequenced in a study of shared clonotypes between healthy human individuals. Assay: immunoSEQ multiplex PCR; the TCRdb copy retains only in-frame clones and omits some. The data show 1,400,000 or so clones, 98% to 99% seen once. Sequencing was performed on naive CD4+ T cells sorted from blood. Subset defined: CD45RA+ positively selected. The receptors here all came from a man younger than 45 in good health.

V and J are TRBV30 and TRBJ2-1; TRBD2 matches at 9 bases. The CDR3 is 16 amino acids. J was trimmed by 5 bases and V by 0 bases; bases with no gene match: 8. Germline V gene sequence: CDR1 GTSNPN, CDR2 SVGIG (reference sequence). CDR3 in DNA: TGTGCCTGGAGTGTAGTGTGGCGGGAGGGAAACAATGAGCAGTTCTTC. Protein product: CAWSVVWREGNNEQFF.

V and J are TRBV11-2 and TRBJ1-5; a possible D gene is TRBD1 (5 bases). The CDR3 is 15 residues long. Germline lookup yields CDR1 SGHAT and CDR2 FQNNGV. Trimming took off 3 bases at V and 3 bases at J, with 12 bases between the two ends. The CDR3 DNA reads as TGTGCCAGCAGCTTCCATGGACAACCCAATCAGCCCCAGCATTTT. Protein product: CASSFHGQPNQPQHF. Filled out from reference TRBV11-2 and TRBJ1-5, the complete variable domain reads EAGVAQSPRYKIIEKRQSVAFWCNPISGHATLYWYQQILGQGPKLLIQFQNNGVVDDSQLPKDRFSAERLKGVDSTLKIQPAKLEDSAVYLCASSFHGQPNQPQHFGDGTRLSIL.

J is TRBJ2-2 and V is TRBV5-4; 7 positions agree with TRBD2. Germline CDR1 and CDR2: SGHNT and YYREEE (reference sequence). J was trimmed by 6 bases and V by 1 base; bases with no gene match: 9. This CDR3 spans 16 amino acids. As DNA, the CDR3 is TGTGCCAGCAGCTTGTCGGTGGCGGGAGTCGCCGGGGAGCTGTTTTTT. This translates into CASSLSVAGVAGELFF.

V is TRBV15 and J is TRBJ2-7; TRBD1 aligns across 8 bases. CDR1 is LNHNV, CDR2 YYDKDF, per germline (reference sequence). The CDR3 loop spans 15 amino acids. V shed 1 base, J shed 5 bases, and the junction held 7 bases outside the gene matches. CDR3: CATSRAGQGKDEQYF. Written as DNA, the CDR3 is TGTGCCACCAGCAGAGCTGGACAGGGAAAGGACGAGCAGTACTTC.

The chain is built from TRBV6-5 and TRBJ1-2; TRBD1 matches 7 bases. This CDR3 comprises 12 residues. V lost 6 bases, J lost 6 bases, and 4 bases stayed unmatched. Germline V gene sequence: CDR1 MNHEY, CDR2 SVGAGI. The CDR3 is CASRRDSHGYTF. CDR3 in DNA: TGTGCCAGCAGACGGGACAGCCATGGCTACACCTTC.

The gene calls are TRBV19 and TRBJ2-3; 15 bases match TRBD2. Germline assignment: CDR1 LNHDA and CDR2 SQIVND (reference sequence). This CDR3 is 15 amino acids long. Trimming took 2 bases from V and 9 from J; bases not matched to a gene: 3. The CDR3 DNA is TGTGCCAGTAGTATACTGGGACTAGCGGGAGGCACGCAGTATTTT. Its translation is CASSILGLAGGTQYF. Full variable domain (outside the CDR3, taken from reference TRBV19 and TRBJ2-3): DGGITQSPKYLFRKEGQNVTLSCEQNLNHDAMYWYRQDPGQGLRLIYYSQIVNDFQKGDIAEGYSVSREKKESFPLTVTSAQKNPTAFYLCASSILGLAGGTQYFGPGTRLTVL.

The genes are TRBV5-1 and TRBJ2-3, with 8 bases identical to TRBD1. Germline values: CDR1 SGHRS, CDR2 YFSETQ. This CDR3 is built from 18 residues. The V gene end was trimmed by 4 bases and the J gene end by 4 bases; junction bases not matched to a gene: 17. CDR3 amino acids: CASSPLGRQGARSDTQYF. The DNA of the CDR3 is TGCGCCAGCAGCCCCTTGGGGAGGCAGGGGGCGAGATCAGATACGCAGTATTTT.

This clone was detected only once. The chain joins TRBV9 to TRBJ1-4; D unclear. The V end was cut by 2 bases, the J end by 0 bases, with 5 bases between. CDR3 length equals 14 residues. CDR1 is SGDLS, CDR2 YYNGEE, per germline. The CDR3 DNA reads as TGTGCCAGCAGCGTTGAGTCAACTAATGAAAAACTGTTTTTT. It specifies CASSVESTNEKLFF.

The chain employs TRBV11-3 and TRBJ2-1, with TRBD1 identical over 8 bases. CDR1 SGHNT and CDR2 YENEEA come from the germline V gene. With 5 bases clipped from V and 10 bases from J, the junction kept 13 bases outside the gene matches. The CDR3 contains 15 residues. CDR3: CASSLRTGSQREQFF. In DNA form, the CDR3 reads TGTGCCAGCAGCCTACGGACAGGGAGCCAAAGGGAGCAGTTCTTC. The full variable domain, in which reference TRBV11-3 and TRBJ2-1 provide the parts outside the CDR3, is EAGVVQSPRYKIIEKKQPVAFWCNPISGHNTLYWYLQNLGQGPELLIRYENEEAVDDSQLPKDRFSAERLKGVDSTLKIQPAELGDSAVYLCASSLRTGSQREQFFGPGTRLTVL.

The DNA for the CDR3 is TGTGCCAGCAGCCCCCTTTCGACAAACACTGAAGCTTTCTTT. It specifies CASSPLSTNTEAFF. The V gene is TRBV7-9, the J gene TRBJ1-1, with unresolved D. Germline CDR1 SEHNR, CDR2 FQNEAQ (reference sequence). V dropped 5 bases and J dropped 2 bases, with 12 bases sitting between them. The length of the CDR3 is 14 residues.